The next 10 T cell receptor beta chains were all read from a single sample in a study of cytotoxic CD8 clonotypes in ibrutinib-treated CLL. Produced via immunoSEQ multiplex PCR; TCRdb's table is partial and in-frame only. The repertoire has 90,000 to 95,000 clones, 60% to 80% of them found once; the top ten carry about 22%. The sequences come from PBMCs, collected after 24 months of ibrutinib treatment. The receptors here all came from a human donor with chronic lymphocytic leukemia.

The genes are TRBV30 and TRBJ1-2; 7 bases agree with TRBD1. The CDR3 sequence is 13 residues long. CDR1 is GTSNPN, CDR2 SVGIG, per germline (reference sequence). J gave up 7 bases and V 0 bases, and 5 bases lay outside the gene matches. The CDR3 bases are TGTGCCTGGAGTGTTCAAGGGGGCGGTGGCTACACCTTC. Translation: CAWSVQGGGGYTF.

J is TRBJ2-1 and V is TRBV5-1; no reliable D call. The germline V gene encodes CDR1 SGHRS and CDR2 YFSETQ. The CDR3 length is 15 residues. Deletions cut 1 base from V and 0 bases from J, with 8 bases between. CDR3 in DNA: TGCGCCAGCAGCTTGTCGGGTAGCTCCTACAATGAGCAGTTCTTC. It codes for CASSLSGSSYNEQFF.

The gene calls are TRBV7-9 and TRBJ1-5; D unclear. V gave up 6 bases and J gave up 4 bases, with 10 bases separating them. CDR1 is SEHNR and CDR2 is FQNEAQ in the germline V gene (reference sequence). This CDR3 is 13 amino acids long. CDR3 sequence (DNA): TGTGCCAGCAGTTACGGGCTGAATCAGCCCCAGCATTTT. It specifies CASSYGLNQPQHF.

CDR3 region: CASSPRTGAGGNSPLHF. The CDR3 DNA sequence: TGTGCCAGCAGCCCCCGGACAGGGGCAGGCGGAAATTCACCCCTCCACTTT. This rearrangement joins TRBV2 to TRBJ1-6; 9 bases map to TRBD1. CDR1 is SNHLY and CDR2 is FYNNEI in the germline V gene. CDR3 length equals 17 residues. The J segment lost 7 bases and the V segment lost 6 bases, leaving 13 bases of the junction unmatched.

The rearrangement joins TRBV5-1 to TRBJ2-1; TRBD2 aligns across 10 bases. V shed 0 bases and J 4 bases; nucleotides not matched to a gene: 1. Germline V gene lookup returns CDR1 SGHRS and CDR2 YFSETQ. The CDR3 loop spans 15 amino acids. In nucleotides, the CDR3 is TGCGCCAGCAGCTTGGGTAGCGGGGGGTACAATGAGCAGTTCTTC. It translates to CASSLGSGGYNEQFF.

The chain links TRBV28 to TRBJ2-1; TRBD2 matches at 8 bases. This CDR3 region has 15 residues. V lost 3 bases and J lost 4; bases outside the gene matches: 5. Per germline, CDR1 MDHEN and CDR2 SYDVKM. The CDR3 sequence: CASSFQTSEYNEQFF. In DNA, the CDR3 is TGTGCCAGCAGTTTTCAGACTAGCGAGTACAATGAGCAGTTCTTC.

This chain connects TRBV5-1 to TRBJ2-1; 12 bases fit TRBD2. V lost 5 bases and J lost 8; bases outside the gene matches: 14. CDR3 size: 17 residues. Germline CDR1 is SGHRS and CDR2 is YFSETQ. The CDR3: CASRLETSGSAGYEQFF. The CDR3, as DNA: TGCGCCAGCAGGCTCGAGACTAGCGGGAGCGCGGGTTATGAGCAGTTCTTC.

The DNA of the CDR3 is TGCGCCAGCAGATCCGAGGGTCCCTACAATGAGCAGTTCTTC. It codes for CASRSEGPYNEQFF. The chain employs TRBV5-1 and TRBJ2-1; a possible D gene is TRBD2 (5 bases). Germline V lookup: CDR1 SGHRS, CDR2 YFSETQ. The V end was cut by 5 bases, the J end by 2 bases, with 11 bases between. This CDR3 spans 14 amino acids. Variable domain in full (rest from reference TRBV5-1 and TRBJ2-1): KAGVTQTPRYLIKTRGQQVTLSCSPISGHRSVSWYQQTPGQGLQFLFEYFSETQRNKGNFPGRFSGRQFSNSRSEMNVSTLELGDSALYLCASRSEGPYNEQFFGPGTRLTVL.

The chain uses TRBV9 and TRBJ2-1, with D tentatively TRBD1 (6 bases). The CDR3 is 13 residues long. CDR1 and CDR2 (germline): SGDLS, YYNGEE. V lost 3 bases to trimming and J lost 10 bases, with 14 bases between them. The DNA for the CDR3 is TGTGCCAGCAGCGCCCATAACAGGGAAGAGCAGTTCTTC. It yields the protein CASSAHNREEQFF.

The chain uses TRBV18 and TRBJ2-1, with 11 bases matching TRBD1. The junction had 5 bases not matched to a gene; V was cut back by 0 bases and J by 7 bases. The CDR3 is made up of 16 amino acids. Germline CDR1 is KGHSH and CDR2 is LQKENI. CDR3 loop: CASSPPGTGGSNEQFF. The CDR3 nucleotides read TGTGCCAGCTCACCACCCGGGACAGGGGGTTCTAATGAGCAGTTCTTC. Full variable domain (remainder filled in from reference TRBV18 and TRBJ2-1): NAGVMQNPRHLVRRRGQEARLRCSPMKGHSHVYWYRQLPEEGLKFMVYLQKENIIDESGMPKERFSAEFPKEGPSILRIQQVVRGDSAAYFCASSPPGTGGSNEQFFGPGTRLTVL.